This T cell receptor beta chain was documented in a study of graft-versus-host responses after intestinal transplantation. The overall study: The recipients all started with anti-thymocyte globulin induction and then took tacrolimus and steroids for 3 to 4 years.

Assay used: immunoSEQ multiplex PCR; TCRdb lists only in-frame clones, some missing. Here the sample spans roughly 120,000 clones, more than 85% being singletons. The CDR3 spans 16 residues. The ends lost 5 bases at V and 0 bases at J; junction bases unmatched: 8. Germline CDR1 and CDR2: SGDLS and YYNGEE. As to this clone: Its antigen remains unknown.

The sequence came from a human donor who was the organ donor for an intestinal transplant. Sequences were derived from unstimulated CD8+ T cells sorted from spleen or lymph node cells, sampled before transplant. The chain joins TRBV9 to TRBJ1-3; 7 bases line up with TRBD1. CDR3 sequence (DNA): TGTGCCAGCAGTCACCGACAGGGAGACTCTGGAAACACCATATATTTT. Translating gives CASSHRQGDSGNTIYF.